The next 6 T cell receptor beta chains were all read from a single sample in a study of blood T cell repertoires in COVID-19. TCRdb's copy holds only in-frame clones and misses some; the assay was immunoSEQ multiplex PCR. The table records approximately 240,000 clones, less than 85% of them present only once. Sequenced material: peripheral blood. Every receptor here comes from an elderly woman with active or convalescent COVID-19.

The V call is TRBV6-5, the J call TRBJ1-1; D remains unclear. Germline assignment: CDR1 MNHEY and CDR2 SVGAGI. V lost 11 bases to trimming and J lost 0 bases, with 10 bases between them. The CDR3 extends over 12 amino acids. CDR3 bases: TGTGCCGCCCAACAGTTGAACACTGAAGCTTTCTTT. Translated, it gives CAAQQLNTEAFF.

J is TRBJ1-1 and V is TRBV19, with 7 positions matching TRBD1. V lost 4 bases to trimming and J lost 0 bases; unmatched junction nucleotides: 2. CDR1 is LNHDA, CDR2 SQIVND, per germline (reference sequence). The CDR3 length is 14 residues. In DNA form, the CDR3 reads TGTGCCAGTAGTACCGACAGGGTGAACACTGAAGCTTTCTTT. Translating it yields CASSTDRVNTEAFF.

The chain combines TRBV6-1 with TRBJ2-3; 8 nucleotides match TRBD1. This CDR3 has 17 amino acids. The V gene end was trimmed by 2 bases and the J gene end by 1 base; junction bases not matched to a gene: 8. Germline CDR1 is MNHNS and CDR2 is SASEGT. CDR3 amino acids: CASSESGTGYGTDTQYF. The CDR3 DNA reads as TGTGCCAGCAGTGAATCGGGGACAGGTTACGGCACAGATACGCAGTATTTT.

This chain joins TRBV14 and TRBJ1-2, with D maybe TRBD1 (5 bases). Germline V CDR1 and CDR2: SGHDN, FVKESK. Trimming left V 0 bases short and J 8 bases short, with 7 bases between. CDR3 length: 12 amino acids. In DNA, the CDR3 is TGTGCCAGCAGCCAAGATAAGGGGGGCTACACCTTC. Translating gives CASSQDKGGYTF.

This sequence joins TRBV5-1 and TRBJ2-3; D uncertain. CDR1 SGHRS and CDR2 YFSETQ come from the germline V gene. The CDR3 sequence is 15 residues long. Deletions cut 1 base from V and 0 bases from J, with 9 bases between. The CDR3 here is CASSLNSPSTDTQYF. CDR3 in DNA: TGCGCCAGCAGCTTGAACAGCCCTAGCACAGATACGCAGTATTTT.

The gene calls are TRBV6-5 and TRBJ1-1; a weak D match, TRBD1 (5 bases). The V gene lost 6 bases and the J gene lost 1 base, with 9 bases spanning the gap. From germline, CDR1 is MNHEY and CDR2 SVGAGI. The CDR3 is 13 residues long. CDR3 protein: CASRQDRNTEAFF. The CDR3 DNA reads TGTGCCAGCAGACAAGACAGGAACACTGAAGCTTTCTTT.